This T cell receptor (beta chain) was sequenced for a study of beta chain features in type 1 diabetes. The study's findings and limits: A closer apparent resemblance between naive, central memory and Treg TCRB repertoires was seen in patients than in healthy donors.

Of note for this clone: Its cognate antigen is unknown.

The CDR3 sequence is 15 residues long. CDR1 is MNHNS, CDR2 SASEGT, per germline. The V gene lost 3 bases and the J gene lost 9 bases, with 18 bases spanning the gap. The sequenced template was cDNA made from the entire isolated RNA. The protocol was immunoSEQ multiplex PCR, while the TCRdb copy is restricted to in-frame clones and leaves out a portion. The repertoire holds more than 140,000 clones, with around a tenth as singletons. The clonotype originates from a woman between 40 and 55 years old in good health. The rearrangement links TRBV6-1 to TRBJ1-5; possibly TRBD1 for D (6 bases). Sequenced sample: central memory CD4+ T cells from blood. CDR3: CASSEDRDILWPQHF. The DNA of the CDR3 is TGTGCCAGCAGTGAGGACCGGGACATTCTTTGGCCCCAGCATTTT.